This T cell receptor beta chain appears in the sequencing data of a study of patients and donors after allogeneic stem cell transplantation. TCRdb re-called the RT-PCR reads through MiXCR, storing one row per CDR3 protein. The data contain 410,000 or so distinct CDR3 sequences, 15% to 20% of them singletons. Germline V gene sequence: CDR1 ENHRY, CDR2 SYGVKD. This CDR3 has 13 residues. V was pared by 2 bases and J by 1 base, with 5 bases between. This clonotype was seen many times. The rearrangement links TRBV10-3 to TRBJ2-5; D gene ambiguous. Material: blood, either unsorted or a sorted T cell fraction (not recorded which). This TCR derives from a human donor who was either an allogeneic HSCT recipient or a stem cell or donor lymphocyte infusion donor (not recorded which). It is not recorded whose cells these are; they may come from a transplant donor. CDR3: CAISEQAQETQYF. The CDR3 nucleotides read TGTGCCATCAGTGAGCAGGCCCAAGAGACCCAGTACTTC.